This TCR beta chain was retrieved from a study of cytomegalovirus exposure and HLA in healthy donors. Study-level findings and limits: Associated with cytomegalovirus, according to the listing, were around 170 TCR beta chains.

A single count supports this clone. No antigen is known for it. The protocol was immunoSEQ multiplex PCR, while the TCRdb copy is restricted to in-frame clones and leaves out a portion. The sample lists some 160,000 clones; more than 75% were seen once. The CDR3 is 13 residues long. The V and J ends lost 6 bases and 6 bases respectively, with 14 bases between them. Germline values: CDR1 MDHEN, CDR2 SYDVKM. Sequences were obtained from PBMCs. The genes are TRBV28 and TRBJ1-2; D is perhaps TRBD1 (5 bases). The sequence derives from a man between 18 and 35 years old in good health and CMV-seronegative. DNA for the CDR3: TGTGCCAGCAGCCTTCGACAGACAGATGGCTACACCTTC. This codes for CASSLRQTDGYTF.